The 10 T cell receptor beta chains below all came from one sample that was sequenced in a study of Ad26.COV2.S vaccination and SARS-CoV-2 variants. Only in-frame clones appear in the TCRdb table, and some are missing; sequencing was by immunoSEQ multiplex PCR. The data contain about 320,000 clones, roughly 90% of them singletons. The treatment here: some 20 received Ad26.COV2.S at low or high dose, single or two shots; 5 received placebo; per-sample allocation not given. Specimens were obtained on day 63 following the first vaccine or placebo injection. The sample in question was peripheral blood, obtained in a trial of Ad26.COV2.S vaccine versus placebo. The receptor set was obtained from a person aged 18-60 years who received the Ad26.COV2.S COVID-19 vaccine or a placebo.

The CDR3 DNA sequence: TGTGCCTGGGAGGGGGCGGAAGCTTTCTTT. This gives the protein CAWEGAEAFF. V is TRBV30 and J is TRBJ1-1; TRBD1 matches 7 bases. The length of the CDR3 is 10 residues. J gave up 8 bases and V 5 bases, and 2 bases lay outside the gene matches. The germline CDR1 and CDR2 sequences are GTSNPN and SVGIG (reference sequence). The full variable domain, with the rest looked up from reference TRBV30 and TRBJ1-1, is SQTIHQWPATLVQPVGSPLSLECTVEGTSNPNLYWYRQAAGRGLQLLFYSVGIGQISSEVPQNLSASRPQDRQFILSSKKLLLSDSGFYLCAWEGAEAFFGQGTRLTVV.

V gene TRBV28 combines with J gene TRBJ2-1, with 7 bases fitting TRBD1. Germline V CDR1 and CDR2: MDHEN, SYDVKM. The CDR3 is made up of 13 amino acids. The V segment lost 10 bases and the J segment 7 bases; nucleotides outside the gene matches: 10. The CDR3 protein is CATRQGPQNEQFF. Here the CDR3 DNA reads TGTGCCACCAGACAGGGCCCTCAGAATGAGCAGTTCTTC.

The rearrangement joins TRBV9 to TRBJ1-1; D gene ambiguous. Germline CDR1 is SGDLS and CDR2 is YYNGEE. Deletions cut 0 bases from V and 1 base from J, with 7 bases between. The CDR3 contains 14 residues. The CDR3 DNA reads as TGTGCCAGCAGCGTAGCAGGACCGAACACTGAAGCTTTCTTT. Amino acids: CASSVAGPNTEAFF.

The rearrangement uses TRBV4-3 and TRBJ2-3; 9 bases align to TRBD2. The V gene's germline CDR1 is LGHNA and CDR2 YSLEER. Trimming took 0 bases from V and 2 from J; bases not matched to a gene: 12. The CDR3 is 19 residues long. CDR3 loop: CASSQDIFSGRTITDTQYF. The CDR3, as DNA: TGCGCCAGCAGCCAAGATATCTTTAGCGGGAGAACAATCACAGATACGCAGTATTTT.

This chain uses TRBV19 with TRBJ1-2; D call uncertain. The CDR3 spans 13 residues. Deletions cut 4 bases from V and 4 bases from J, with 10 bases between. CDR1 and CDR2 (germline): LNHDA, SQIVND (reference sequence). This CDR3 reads CASSTDSVYGYTF. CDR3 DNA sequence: TGTGCCAGTAGTACGGACTCCGTCTATGGCTACACCTTC.

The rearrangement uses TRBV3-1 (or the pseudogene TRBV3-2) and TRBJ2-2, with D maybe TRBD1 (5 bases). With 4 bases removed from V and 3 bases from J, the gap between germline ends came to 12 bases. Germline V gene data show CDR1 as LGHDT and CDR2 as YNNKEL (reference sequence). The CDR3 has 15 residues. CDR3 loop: CASSPFLQDTGELFF. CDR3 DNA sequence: TGTGCCAGCAGCCCGTTCTTACAGGACACCGGGGAGCTGTTTTTT.

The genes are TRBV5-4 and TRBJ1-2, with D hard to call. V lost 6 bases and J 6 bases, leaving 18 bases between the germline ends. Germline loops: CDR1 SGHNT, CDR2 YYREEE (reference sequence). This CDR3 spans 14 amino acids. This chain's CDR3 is CASTATGKGDGYTF. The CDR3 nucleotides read TGTGCCAGCACGGCTACTGGTAAGGGAGATGGCTACACCTTC.

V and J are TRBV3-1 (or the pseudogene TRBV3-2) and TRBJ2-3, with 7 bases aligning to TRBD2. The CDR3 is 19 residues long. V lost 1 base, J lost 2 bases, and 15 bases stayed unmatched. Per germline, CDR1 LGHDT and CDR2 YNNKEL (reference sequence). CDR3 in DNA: TGTGCCAGCAGCCAAGGACGCTTCCTGGGGGGGTGGGACACAGATACGCAGTATTTT. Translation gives CASSQGRFLGGWDTDTQYF.

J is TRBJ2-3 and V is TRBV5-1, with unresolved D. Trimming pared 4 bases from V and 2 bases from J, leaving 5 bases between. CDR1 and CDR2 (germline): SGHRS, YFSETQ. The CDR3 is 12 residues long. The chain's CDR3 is CASSPTTDTQYF. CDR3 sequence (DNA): TGCGCCAGCAGCCCGACCACAGATACGCAGTATTTT.

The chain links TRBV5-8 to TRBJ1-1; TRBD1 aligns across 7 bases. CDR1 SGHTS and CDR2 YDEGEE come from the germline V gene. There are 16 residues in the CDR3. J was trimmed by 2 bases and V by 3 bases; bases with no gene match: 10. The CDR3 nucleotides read TGTGCCAGCAGCTGGGTTGCCGGGACAGTAAACACTGAAGCTTTCTTT. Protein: CASSWVAGTVNTEAFF.